This TCR beta chain was captured in a study of T cell repertoires in cytomegalovirus infection. Study-wide context: Both CMV infection and a matching HLA type were indicated by public TCR beta signatures.

This clonotype was seen only a few times. V was cut by 2 bases and J by 0 bases, with 10 bases left in between. CDR3 size: 16 residues. Looked up from germline, CDR1 is SGHVS and CDR2 is FQNEAQ. One entry per CDR3 protein, called by TCRdb with MiXCR from the reads. Of some 440,000 distinct CDR3 sequences in the sample, 31% were seen once. The sequence was obtained from a human donor in good health (CMV status not recorded). Some clones in this sample may be carry-over from other donors' samples. The material sequenced was PBMCs. V usage is TRBV7-8 and J usage is TRBJ2-2; D remains ambiguous. The CDR3 nucleotides read TGTGCCAGCAGCTTATGGCAGACCTCGAACACCGGGGAGCTGTTTTTT. The encoded protein is CASSLWQTSNTGELFF.